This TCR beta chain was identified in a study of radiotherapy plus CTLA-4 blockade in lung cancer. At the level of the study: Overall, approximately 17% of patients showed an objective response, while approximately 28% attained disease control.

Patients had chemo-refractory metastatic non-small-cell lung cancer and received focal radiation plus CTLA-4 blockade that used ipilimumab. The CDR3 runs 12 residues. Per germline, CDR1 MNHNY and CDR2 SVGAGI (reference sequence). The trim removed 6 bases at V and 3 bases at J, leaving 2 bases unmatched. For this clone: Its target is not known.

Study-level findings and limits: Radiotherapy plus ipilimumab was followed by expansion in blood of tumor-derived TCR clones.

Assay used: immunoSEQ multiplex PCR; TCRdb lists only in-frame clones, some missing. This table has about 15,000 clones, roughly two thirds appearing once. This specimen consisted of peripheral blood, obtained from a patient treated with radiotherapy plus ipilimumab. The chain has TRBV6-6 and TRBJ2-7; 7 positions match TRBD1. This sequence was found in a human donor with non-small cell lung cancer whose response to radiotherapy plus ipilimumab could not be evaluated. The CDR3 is CASSWTGYEQYF. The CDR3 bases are TGTGCCAGCAGCTGGACAGGCTACGAGCAGTACTTC.